Listed here are 12 T cell receptor beta chains from one sample, sequenced in a study of identifying expanded T cells in peripheral blood. Sequencing was performed with immunoSEQ multiplex PCR; in TCRdb, only in-frame clones are kept and a portion is missing. The sample shows approximately 83,000 clones, about 85% of them seen only once. Source material: blood. The receptors were sampled from a person aged 18 to 75 in good health.

This clone was counted once. The gene calls are TRBV11-2 and TRBJ2-7, with 9 bases aligning to TRBD1. Germline V gives CDR1 SGHAT, CDR2 FQNNGV. This CDR3 has 14 amino acids. V shed 6 bases, J shed 6 bases, and the junction held 9 bases outside the gene matches. The DNA for the CDR3 is TGTGCCAGCAGTCCAGGACAGGGGTATAGCGAGCAGTACTTC. Its translation is CASSPGQGYSEQYF.

V is TRBV11-3 and J is TRBJ2-6, with D possibly being TRBD1 (6 bases). CDR1 and CDR2 (germline): SGHNT, YENEEA. The CDR3 has 17 amino acids. V was clipped by 1 base and J by 0 bases, with 10 bases between them. Here the CDR3 reads CASSLGTVRSGANVLTF. CDR3 nucleotides: TGTGCCAGCAGCTTAGGGACAGTTCGCTCTGGGGCCAACGTCCTGACTTTC.

J is TRBJ2-3 and V is TRBV9, with D tentatively TRBD1 (7 bases). The V end was cut by 3 bases, the J end by 2 bases, with 13 bases between. The CDR3 is made up of 15 amino acids. CDR1 is SGDLS and CDR2 is YYNGEE in the germline V gene. CDR3 in amino acids: CASSEEGAYTDTQYF. The CDR3 nucleotides read TGTGCCAGCAGCGAGGAGGGGGCATACACAGATACGCAGTATTTT.

This chain connects TRBV6-1 to TRBJ1-5; tentative D call: TRBD1 (6 bases). Germline loops: CDR1 MNHNS, CDR2 SASEGT. The CDR3 has 15 residues. V was trimmed by 6 bases and J by 4 bases, leaving 16 bases between them. The CDR3 bases are TGTGCCAGCAGCACAGCCAGGGGCCCAAATCAGCCCCAGCATTTT. It specifies CASSTARGPNQPQHF.

This chain joins TRBV19 and TRBJ2-2, with 9 bases aligning to TRBD2. After removal of 2 bases from V and 7 bases from J, the junction contained 11 bases not matched to a gene. From germline, CDR1 is LNHDA and CDR2 SQIVND (reference sequence). The CDR3 covers 17 residues. The CDR3 sequence: CASSIPAGGSRGGELFF. The CDR3 DNA follows: TGTGCCAGTAGTATACCAGCGGGGGGCTCCAGGGGCGGGGAGCTGTTTTTT.

The chain employs TRBV5-1 and TRBJ1-6, with unresolved D. The germline V gene has CDR1 SGHRS and CDR2 YFSETQ. CDR3 length equals 15 residues. Trimming pared 0 bases from V and 6 bases from J, leaving 10 bases between. The CDR3 coding sequence is TGCGCCAGCAGCTTGGAGTTAGGGTCTAATTCACCCCTCCACTTT. Its translation: CASSLELGSNSPLHF. Supplemented by reference TRBV5-1 and TRBJ1-6, the full variable domain reads KAGVTQTPRYLIKTRGQQVTLSCSPISGHRSVSWYQQTPGQGLQFLFEYFSETQRNKGNFPGRFSGRQFSNSRSEMNVSTLELGDSALYLCASSLELGSNSPLHFGNGTRLTVT.

The rearrangement joins TRBV19 to TRBJ2-1, with D possibly being TRBD1 or TRBD2 (5 bases each). CDR3 size: 12 residues. V was cut by 5 bases and J by 4 bases, with 6 bases left in between. CDR1 and CDR2 (germline): LNHDA, SQIVND (reference sequence). In DNA, the CDR3 is TGTGCCAGTAGTGGGACGTACAATGAGCAGTTCTTC. This codes for CASSGTYNEQFF.

Only one count was recorded for this clone. The V gene is TRBV7-9, the J gene TRBJ2-3; 7 positions agree with TRBD1. V gave up 7 bases and J gave up 2 bases; unmatched junction bases: 9. Germline CDR1 is SEHNR and CDR2 is FQNEAQ (reference sequence). The CDR3 runs 15 residues. The CDR3 spells CASNMGQTHTDTQYF. CDR3 nucleotide sequence: TGTGCCAGCAATATGGGACAGACTCACACAGATACGCAGTATTTT.

V usage is TRBV7-9 and J usage is TRBJ2-3, with a tentative D call TRBD2 (6 bases). With 3 bases removed from V and 9 bases from J, the gap between germline ends came to 13 bases. This CDR3 is 13 amino acids long. The germline V gene has CDR1 SEHNR and CDR2 FQNEAQ (reference sequence). CDR3 nucleotide sequence: TGTGCCAGCAGCTTCTATATGGGGAGGACGCAGTATTTT. It specifies CASSFYMGRTQYF.

This chain joins TRBV18 and TRBJ2-2; no clear D gene. The CDR3 has 15 residues. CDR1 is KGHSH and CDR2 is LQKENI in the germline V gene. The V end lost 3 bases, the J end lost 3 bases, and 11 bases lay between the germline ends. The CDR3 loop is CASSPMGPDTGELFF. The CDR3 DNA sequence: TGTGCCAGCTCACCCATGGGCCCAGACACCGGGGAGCTGTTTTTT.

The chain carries TRBV7-2 and TRBJ2-4; weak D call: TRBD1 (6 bases). The CDR3 loop spans 15 amino acids. Trimming took off 1 base at V and 5 bases at J, with 12 bases between the two ends. CDR1 and CDR2 from the germline V gene are SGHTA and FQGNSA. CDR3 nucleotides: TGTGCCAGCAGCTTAGGAGGCCACAGGGAAAACATTCAGTACTTC. Translating gives CASSLGGHRENIQYF.

The chain couples TRBV5-1 to TRBJ2-2; TRBD1 matches 7 bases. Germline CDR1 and CDR2: SGHRS and YFSETQ. Trimming took 6 bases from V and 5 from J; bases not matched to a gene: 22. The CDR3 totals 19 residues. This chain's CDR3 is CASTSTRDRPGRNTGELFF. The CDR3 nucleotides are TGCGCCAGCACCTCAACTCGGGACAGACCCGGAAGAAATACCGGGGAGCTGTTTTTT. Looking up the rest from reference TRBV5-1 and TRBJ2-2 gives the full variable domain: KAGVTQTPRYLIKTRGQQVTLSCSPISGHRSVSWYQQTPGQGLQFLFEYFSETQRNKGNFPGRFSGRQFSNSRSEMNVSTLELGDSALYLCASTSTRDRPGRNTGELFFGEGSRLTVL.